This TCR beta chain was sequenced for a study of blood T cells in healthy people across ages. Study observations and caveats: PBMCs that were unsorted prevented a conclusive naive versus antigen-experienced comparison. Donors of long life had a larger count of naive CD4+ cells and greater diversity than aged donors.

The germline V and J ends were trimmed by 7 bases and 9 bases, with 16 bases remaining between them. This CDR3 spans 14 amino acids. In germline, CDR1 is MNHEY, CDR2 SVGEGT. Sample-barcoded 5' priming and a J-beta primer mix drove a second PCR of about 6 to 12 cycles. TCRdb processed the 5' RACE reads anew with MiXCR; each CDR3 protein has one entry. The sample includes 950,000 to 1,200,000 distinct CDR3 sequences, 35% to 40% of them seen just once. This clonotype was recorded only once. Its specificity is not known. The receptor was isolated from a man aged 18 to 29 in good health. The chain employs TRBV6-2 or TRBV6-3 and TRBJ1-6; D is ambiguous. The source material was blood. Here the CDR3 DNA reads TGTGCCAGCACCGAAGTCGGACTGGGTTCACCCCTCCACTTT. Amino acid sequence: CASTEVGLGSPLHF.